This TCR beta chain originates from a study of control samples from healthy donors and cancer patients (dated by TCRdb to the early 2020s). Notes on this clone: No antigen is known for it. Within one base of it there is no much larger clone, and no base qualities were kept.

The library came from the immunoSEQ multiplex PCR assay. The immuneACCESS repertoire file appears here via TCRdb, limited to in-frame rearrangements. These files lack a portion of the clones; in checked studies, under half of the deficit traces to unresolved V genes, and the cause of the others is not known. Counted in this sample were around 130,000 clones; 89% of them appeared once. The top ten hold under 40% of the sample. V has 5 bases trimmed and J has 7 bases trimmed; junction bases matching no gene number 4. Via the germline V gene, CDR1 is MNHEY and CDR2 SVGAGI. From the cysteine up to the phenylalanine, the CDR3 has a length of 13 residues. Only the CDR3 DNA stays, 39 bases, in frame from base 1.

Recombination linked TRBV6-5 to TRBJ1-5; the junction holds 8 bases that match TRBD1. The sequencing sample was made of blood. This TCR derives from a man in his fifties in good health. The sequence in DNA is TGTGCCAGCAGTCAGGCAGGGGGCCAGCCCCAGCATTTT. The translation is CASSQAGGQPQHF.